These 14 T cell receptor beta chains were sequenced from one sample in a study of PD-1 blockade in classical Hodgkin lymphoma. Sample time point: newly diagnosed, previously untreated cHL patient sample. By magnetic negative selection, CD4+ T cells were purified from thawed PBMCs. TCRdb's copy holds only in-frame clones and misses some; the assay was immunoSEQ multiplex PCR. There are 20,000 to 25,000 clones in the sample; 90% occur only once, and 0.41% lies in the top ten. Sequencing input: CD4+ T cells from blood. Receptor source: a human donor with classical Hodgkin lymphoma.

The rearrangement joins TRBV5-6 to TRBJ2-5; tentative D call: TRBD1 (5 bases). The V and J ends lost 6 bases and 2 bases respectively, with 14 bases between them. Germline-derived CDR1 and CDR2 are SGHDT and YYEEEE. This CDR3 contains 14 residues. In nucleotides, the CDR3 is TGTGCCAGCACCTGGTGGGGCAGTCAAGAGACCCAGTACTTC. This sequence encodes CASTWWGSQETQYF.

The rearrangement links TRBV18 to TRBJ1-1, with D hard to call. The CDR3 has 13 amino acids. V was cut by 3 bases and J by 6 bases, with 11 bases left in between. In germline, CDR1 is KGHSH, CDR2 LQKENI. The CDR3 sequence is CASSPPGVAEAFF. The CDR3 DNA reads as TGTGCCAGCTCACCCCCTGGTGTGGCTGAAGCTTTCTTT.

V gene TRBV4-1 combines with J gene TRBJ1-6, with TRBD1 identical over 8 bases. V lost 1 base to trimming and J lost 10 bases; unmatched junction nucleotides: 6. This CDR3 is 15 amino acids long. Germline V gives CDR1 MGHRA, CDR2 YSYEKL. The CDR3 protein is CASSQGTGSRSPLHF. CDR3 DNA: TGCGCCAGCAGCCAAGGGACAGGGTCAAGGTCACCCCTCCACTTT.

The CDR3 bases are TGTGCCAGCAGCCAAGACAAACTGGACAGGCGGCCCTACGAGCAGTACTTC. Amino acids: CASSQDKLDRRPYEQYF. The J gene is TRBJ2-7, the V gene TRBV14, with 7 bases fitting TRBD1. Trimming at V came to 0 bases and at J to 2 bases, leaving 10 bases not matched to a gene. CDR3 length: 17 amino acids. CDR1 and CDR2 from the germline V gene are SGHDN and FVKESK.

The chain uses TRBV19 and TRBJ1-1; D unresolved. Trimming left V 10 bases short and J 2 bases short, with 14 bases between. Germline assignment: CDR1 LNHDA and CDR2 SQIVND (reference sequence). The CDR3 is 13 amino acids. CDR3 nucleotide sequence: TGTGCCACCTCCCGGCCGAAAAACACTGAAGCTTTCTTT. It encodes CATSRPKNTEAFF.

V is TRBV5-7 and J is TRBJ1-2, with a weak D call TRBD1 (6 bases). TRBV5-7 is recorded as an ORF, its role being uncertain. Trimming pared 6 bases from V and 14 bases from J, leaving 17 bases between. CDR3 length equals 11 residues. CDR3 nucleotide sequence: TGTGCCAGCATTACCCGGGACACCGAAACCTTC. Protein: CASITRDTETF.

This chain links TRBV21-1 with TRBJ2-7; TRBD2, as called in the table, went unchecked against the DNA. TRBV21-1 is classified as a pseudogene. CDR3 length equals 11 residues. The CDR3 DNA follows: TGTGCCAGCCCGGACTGGTACGAGCAGTACTTC. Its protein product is CASPDWYEQYF.

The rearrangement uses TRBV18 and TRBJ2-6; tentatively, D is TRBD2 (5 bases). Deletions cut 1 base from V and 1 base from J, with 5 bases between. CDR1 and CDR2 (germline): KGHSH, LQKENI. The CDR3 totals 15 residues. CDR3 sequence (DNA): TGTGCCAGCTCACCACGCGGGTCTGGGGCCAACGTCCTGACTTTC. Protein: CASSPRGSGANVLTF.

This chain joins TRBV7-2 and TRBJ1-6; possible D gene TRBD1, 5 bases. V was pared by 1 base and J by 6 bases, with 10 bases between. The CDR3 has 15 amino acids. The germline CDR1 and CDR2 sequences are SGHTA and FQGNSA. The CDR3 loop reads CASSLGRGPNSPLHF. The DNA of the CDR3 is TGTGCCAGCAGCTTAGGGAGGGGCCCTAATTCACCCCTCCACTTT.

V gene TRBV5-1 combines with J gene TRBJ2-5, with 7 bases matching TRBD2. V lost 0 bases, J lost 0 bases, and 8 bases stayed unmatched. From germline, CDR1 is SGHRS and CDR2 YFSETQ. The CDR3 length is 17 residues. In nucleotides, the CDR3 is TGCGCCAGCAGCTTGGGGTTTAGCGGGTCTAACCAAGAGACCCAGTACTTC. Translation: CASSLGFSGSNQETQYF.

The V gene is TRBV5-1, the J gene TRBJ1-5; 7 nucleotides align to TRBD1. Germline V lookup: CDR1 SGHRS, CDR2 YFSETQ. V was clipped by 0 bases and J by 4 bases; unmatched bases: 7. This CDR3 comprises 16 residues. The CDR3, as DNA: TGCGCCAGCAGCTTGGACGGGGACAGCATGAATCAGCCCCAGCATTTT. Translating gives CASSLDGDSMNQPQHF.

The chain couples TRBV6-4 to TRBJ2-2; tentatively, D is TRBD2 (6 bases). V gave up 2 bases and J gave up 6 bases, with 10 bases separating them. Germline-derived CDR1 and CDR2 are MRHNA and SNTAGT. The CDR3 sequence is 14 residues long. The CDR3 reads CASSDQLASGELFF. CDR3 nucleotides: TGTGCCAGCAGTGACCAACTAGCATCCGGGGAGCTGTTTTTT.

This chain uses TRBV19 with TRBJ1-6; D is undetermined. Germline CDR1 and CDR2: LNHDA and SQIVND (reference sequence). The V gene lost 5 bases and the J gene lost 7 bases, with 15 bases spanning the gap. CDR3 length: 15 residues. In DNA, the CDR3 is TGTGCCAGTAGTGTTGGAACTTACCTCAATTCACCCCTCCACTTT. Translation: CASSVGTYLNSPLHF.

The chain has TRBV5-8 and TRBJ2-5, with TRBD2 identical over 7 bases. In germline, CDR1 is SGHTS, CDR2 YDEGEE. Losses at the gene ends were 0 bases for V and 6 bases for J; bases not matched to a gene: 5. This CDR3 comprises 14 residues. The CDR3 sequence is CASSLETTSQTQYF. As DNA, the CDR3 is TGTGCCAGCAGCTTGGAGACGACTAGCCAGACCCAGTACTTC.